This T cell receptor (beta chain) was sequenced in a study of cytomegalovirus exposure and HLA in healthy donors. Overall study: Inside one of the first data releases sat about 85 million unique TCRs taken from HLA-typed donors. Most genotyped donors, over 70% of 300 to 400, had Caucasian-associated genetic ancestry. General observations from the study: In an earlier analysis, productive rearrangement rates for most beta V segments clustered near 90% or 30%.

The CDR3 covers 15 residues. V lost 1 base and J 2 bases, leaving 11 bases between the germline ends. Germline CDR1 is SGHAT and CDR2 is FQNNGV. PCR primers comprised 60 Vbeta and 13 Jbeta primers. Sequenced by immunoSEQ multiplex PCR; TCRdb stores in-frame clones only, minus some. The sample contains over 130,000 clones, around 80% of which appear only once. Remarks on this clone: What it binds is not known.

The chain employs TRBV11-2 and TRBJ2-5, with D maybe TRBD1 (5 bases). The TCR originated in a man aged 35 to 55 in good health and CMV-seronegative. Sequenced: PBMCs. CDR3 loop: CASSLVGAAQETQYF. DNA for the CDR3: TGTGCCAGCAGCTTAGTAGGGGCAGCTCAAGAGACCCAGTACTTC.